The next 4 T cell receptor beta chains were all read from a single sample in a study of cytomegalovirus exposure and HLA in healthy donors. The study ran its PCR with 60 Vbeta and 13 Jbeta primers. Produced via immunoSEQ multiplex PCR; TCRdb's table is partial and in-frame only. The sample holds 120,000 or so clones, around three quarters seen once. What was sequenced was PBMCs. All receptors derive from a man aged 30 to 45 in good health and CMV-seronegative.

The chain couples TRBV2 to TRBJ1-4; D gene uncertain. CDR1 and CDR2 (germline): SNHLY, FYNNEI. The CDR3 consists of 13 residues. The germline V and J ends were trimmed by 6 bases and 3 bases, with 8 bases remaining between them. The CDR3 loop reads CASRGGPNEKLFF. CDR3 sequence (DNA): TGTGCCAGCAGGGGAGGTCCTAATGAAAAACTGTTTTTT.

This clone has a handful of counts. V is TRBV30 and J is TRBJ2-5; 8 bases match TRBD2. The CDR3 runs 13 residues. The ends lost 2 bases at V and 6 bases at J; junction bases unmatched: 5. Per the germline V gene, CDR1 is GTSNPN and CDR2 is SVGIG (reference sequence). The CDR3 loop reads CAWSLSSGKTQYF. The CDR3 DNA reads TGTGCCTGGAGTCTGAGTAGCGGGAAGACCCAGTACTTC.

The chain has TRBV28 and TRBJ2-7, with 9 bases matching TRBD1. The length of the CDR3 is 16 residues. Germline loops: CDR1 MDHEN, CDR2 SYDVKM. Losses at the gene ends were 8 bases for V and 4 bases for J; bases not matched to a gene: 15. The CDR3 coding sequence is TGTGCCAGCCGCCGATCGAGCCGGGACAGGGTTTACGAGCAGTACTTC. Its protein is CASRRSSRDRVYEQYF.

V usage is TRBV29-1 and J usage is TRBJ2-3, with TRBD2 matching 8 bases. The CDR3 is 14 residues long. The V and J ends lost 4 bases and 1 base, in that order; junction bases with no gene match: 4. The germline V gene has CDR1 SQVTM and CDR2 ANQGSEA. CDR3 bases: TGCAGCGTTGTAACTAGCGGCGGCACAGATACGCAGTATTTT. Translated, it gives CSVVTSGGTDTQYF.